In this sample, the clone carrying this T cell receptor (beta chain) turned up a few times. Its antigen is as yet unknown. The CDR3 covers 16 residues. Germline CDR1 and CDR2: SGHTA and FQGNSA. V shed 4 bases, J shed 4 bases, and the junction held 10 bases outside the gene matches. This entry is derived from a study of T-cell memory formation after mild COVID-19. TCRdb reprocessed the 5' RACE reads with MiXCR, giving one entry per CDR3 protein. This table holds about 430,000 distinct CDR3 sequences, about a sixth found once. Study-wide results and limits: The authors did not confirm SARS-CoV-2 specificity of second-wave clones peaking day 37. The CD4+ clones that contracted clustered mainly within CM and EM, and the CD8+ clones concentrated in EMRA.

The receptor was derived from a man younger than 35 who had mild COVID-19 (a few samples of this study predate the infection). Cell type and time point are not known. The sample taken for sequencing was PBMCs or a T cell subset sorted from them (not recorded which). This sequence joins TRBV7-2 and TRBJ2-3, with 8 bases aligning to TRBD1. CDR3 region: CASSSIPGQGADTQYF. The CDR3 DNA reads as TGTGCCAGCAGCTCCATACCCGGACAGGGCGCAGATACGCAGTATTTT.